This T cell receptor beta chain was profiled in a study of Graves' ophthalmopathy and Graves' hyperthyroidism. Ten or more counts support this clonotype. This CDR3 has 15 amino acids. V lost 3 bases, J lost 0 bases, and 12 bases lay in between. Germline CDR1 reads LGHDT; CDR2 reads YNNKEL (reference sequence). Beta-chain TCR CDR3 regions were amplified from RNA transcripts. After a first-round RT-PCR with HTBI primers, a second-round multiplex PCR was run. MiXCR, run by TCRdb on the multiplex PCR reads, gives a single entry per CDR3 protein. The repertoire includes under 400,000 distinct CDR3 sequences, about a sixth of them detected once, and 9% to 15% sits in the top ten. Sampling about 10 ml of fresh peripheral blood provided the PBMCs.

Sequencing input: peripheral blood. The TCR was taken from an adult man with Graves' ophthalmopathy. The rearrangement uses TRBV3-1 and TRBJ2-7; perhaps TRBD2 as D (7 bases). The CDR3 sequence: CASSHGGGPSYEQYF. CDR3 sequence (DNA): TGTGCCAGCAGCCACGGCGGGGGCCCCTCCTACGAGCAGTACTTC.